This record covers a single T cell receptor beta chain. The same CDR3 is also encoded by other DNA sequences in this sample. The authors' processing: Researchers report that nucleated cell counts were estimated from reference gene primer amplification. TCRdb's table, derived via immunoSEQ multiplex PCR, lists solely in-frame clones and lacks some. That table is the source of V, J and clone size, and D and trimming were worked out from the DNA. The sample holds a few hundred thousand clones, approximately 80% seen once. These data originate in a study of blood T cell repertoires in COVID-19. For the study at large: COVID-19 samples collected from the United States, Italy and Spain covered acute and convalescent phases. T cells, B-cell-depleted T cells, or PBMCs supplied cDNA or gDNA.

The sequencing sample was made of peripheral blood. This clonotype was obtained from a man aged 25-45 years with active or convalescent COVID-19.

The CDR3 sequence is CASSFGGTEAFF. The CDR3 DNA follows: TGCGCCAGCAGCTTCGGAGGCACTGAAGCTTTCTTT. This rearrangement joins TRBV5-1 to TRBJ1-1; D is unresolved. Between the trimmed V and J ends, which lost 2 bases and 4 bases, there was a span of 6 bases. CDR3 size: 12 residues. Germline assignment: CDR1 SGHRS and CDR2 YFSETQ.